Below are 26 T cell receptor beta chains sequenced from a single sample in a study of cytomegalovirus exposure and HLA in healthy donors. The PCR contained 60 Vbeta and 13 Jbeta primers. Sequencing was performed with immunoSEQ multiplex PCR; in TCRdb, only in-frame clones are kept and a portion is missing. The sample includes 100,000 to 150,000 clones, 78% of them seen just once. Sequenced input: PBMCs. Every receptor here comes from a man between 25 and 39 years old in good health and CMV-seropositive.

The rearrangement uses TRBV11-2 and TRBJ1-2; TRBD1 is a possible D gene (5 bases). From germline, CDR1 is SGHAT and CDR2 FQNNGV. V lost 6 bases to trimming and J lost 3 bases, with 23 bases between them. The CDR3 is made up of 17 amino acids. The CDR3 is CASRSNTGGIGDYGYTF. CDR3 coding DNA: TGTGCCAGCAGATCTAATACGGGGGGGATCGGGGACTATGGCTACACCTTC.

This clone was counted once. The CDR3 protein is CASSFGTSGYEQYF. DNA for the CDR3: TGTGCCAGCAGCTTCGGGACTAGCGGCTACGAGCAGTACTTC. The chain recombines TRBV5-6 with TRBJ2-7, with 11 bases lining up with TRBD2. The CDR3 extends over 14 amino acids. Germline loops: CDR1 SGHDT, CDR2 YYEEEE. The V gene end was trimmed by 2 bases and the J gene end by 3 bases; junction bases not matched to a gene: 1.

The chain links TRBV7-2 to TRBJ2-6; 10 nucleotides align to TRBD1. CDR1 is SGHTA and CDR2 is FQGNSA in the germline V gene. The V segment lost 3 bases and the J segment 2 bases; nucleotides outside the gene matches: 4. There are 17 residues in the CDR3. This chain's CDR3 is CASSFRDRGTGANVLTF. Here the CDR3 DNA reads TGTGCCAGCAGCTTCCGGGACAGGGGTACTGGGGCCAACGTCCTGACTTTC.

J is TRBJ1-1 and V is TRBV7-2, with D hard to call. This CDR3 is 13 amino acids long. Germline CDR1 and CDR2: SGHTA and FQGNSA. V gave up 1 base and J gave up 1 base, with 4 bases separating them. The CDR3 loop is CASSLDRNTEAFF. The CDR3 nucleotides are TGTGCCAGCAGCTTAGACAGGAACACTGAAGCTTTCTTT.

The chain uses TRBV28 and TRBJ1-2, with a tentative D call TRBD1 (5 bases). The V gene's germline CDR1 is MDHEN and CDR2 SYDVKM. The CDR3 contains 15 residues. V lost 2 bases, J lost 4 bases, and 14 bases lay in between. The CDR3 is CASSLGGLGGYGYTF. CDR3 in DNA: TGTGCCAGCAGTTTAGGGGGACTGGGAGGCTATGGCTACACCTTC.

The chain couples TRBV28 to TRBJ2-7; TRBD1 might be the D (5 bases). The V gene's germline CDR1 is MDHEN and CDR2 SYDVKM. Between the trimmed V and J ends, which lost 6 bases and 2 bases, there was a span of 11 bases. The length of the CDR3 is 13 residues. The CDR3: CASSLQVTYEQYF. The CDR3 DNA is TGTGCCAGCAGCTTACAGGTTACCTACGAGCAGTACTTC.

The rearrangement links TRBV29-1 to TRBJ2-7; D call uncertain. Germline V gene data show CDR1 as SQVTM and CDR2 as ANQGSEA. Trimming took off 1 base at V and 3 bases at J, with 7 bases between the two ends. The CDR3 length is 12 residues. Here the CDR3 reads CSVEVQDYEQYF. The CDR3 nucleotides read TGCAGCGTTGAAGTGCAGGACTACGAGCAGTACTTC.

The V gene is TRBV6-6, the J gene TRBJ2-5; TRBD2 matches 7 bases. With V trimmed by 0 bases and J by 11 bases, 15 bases remained unmatched. From germline, CDR1 is MNHNY and CDR2 SVGAGI (reference sequence). This CDR3 comprises 16 residues. CDR3 nucleotides: TGTGCCAGCAGTTACTCTATCCTAGCGGCTCCCTTTGAGCAGTACTTC. Protein sequence: CASSYSILAAPFEQYF.

The DNA of the CDR3 is TGTGCCAGCACCACGGGGACAGGAGGGGGCGAGCAGTACTTC. The encoded protein is CASTTGTGGGEQYF. The chain joins TRBV6-6 to TRBJ2-7, with 8 positions matching TRBD1. This CDR3 spans 14 amino acids. J was trimmed by 6 bases and V by 7 bases; bases with no gene match: 11. CDR1 and CDR2 from the germline V gene are MNHNY and SVGAGI (reference sequence).

This clone was detected once. The chain carries TRBV11-3 and TRBJ2-3; D uncertain. In germline, CDR1 is SGHNT, CDR2 YENEEA. Between the trimmed V and J ends, which lost 2 bases and 1 base, there was a span of 4 bases. The CDR3 has 13 residues. The CDR3 DNA is TGTGCCAGCAGCTTACCGGGCACAGATACGCAGTATTTT. Translated, it gives CASSLPGTDTQYF.

The rearrangement joins TRBV5-6 to TRBJ2-7, with TRBD1 as a possible D gene (5 bases). Germline values: CDR1 SGHDT, CDR2 YYEEEE. V lost 3 bases to trimming and J lost 6 bases, with 22 bases between them. The CDR3 runs to 16 residues. The CDR3 DNA reads as TGTGCCAGCAGCTCCAGCTGGCCAGGGATTCTCCTCGAGCAGTACTTC. It is translated as CASSSSWPGILLEQYF. The full variable domain, with the rest looked up from reference TRBV5-6 and TRBJ2-7, is DAGVTQSPTHLIKTRGQQVTLRCSPKSGHDTVSWYQQALGQGPQFIFQYYEEEERQRGNFPDRFSGHQFPNYSSELNVNALLLGDSALYLCASSSSWPGILLEQYFGPGTRLTVT.

The gene calls are TRBV4-2 and TRBJ2-3, with D possibly TRBD2 on 5 matching bases. This CDR3 region has 14 residues. V shed 4 bases and J shed 11 bases, with 19 bases lying between them. Germline V lookup: CDR1 LGHNA, CDR2 YNFKEQ. DNA for the CDR3: TGTGCCAGCAGCCTAGCTTCTCCTAGCAGTGAGCAGTATTTT. Amino acid sequence: CASSLASPSSEQYF.

This chain's CDR3 is CASSPASGRAYNEQFF. DNA for the CDR3: TGTGCCAGCAGCCCGGCTAGCGGGAGGGCCTACAATGAGCAGTTCTTC. V and J are TRBV5-6 and TRBJ2-1, with 12 bases fitting TRBD2. The CDR3 sequence is 16 residues long. The germline gives CDR1 SGHDT, CDR2 YYEEEE. V lost 4 bases, J lost 2 bases, and 4 bases stayed unmatched.

The genes are TRBV27 and TRBJ1-1, with D hard to call. Trimming removed 6 bases at V and 1 base at J, with 15 bases between. Per germline, CDR1 MNHEY and CDR2 SMNVEV (reference sequence). The CDR3 is 15 amino acids. Here the CDR3 DNA reads TGTGCCAGCAGACAATCCGGACTGCAGAACACTGAAGCTTTCTTT. It codes for CASRQSGLQNTEAFF.

This clone qualifies as medium-sized (0.01 to 0.1%). As DNA, the CDR3 is TGTGCCAGCTCACCACCGAGGCTTAAGAATGAGCAGTTCTTC. This codes for CASSPPRLKNEQFF. V gene TRBV18 combines with J gene TRBJ2-1; D is unclear. Germline values: CDR1 KGHSH, CDR2 LQKENI. This CDR3 comprises 14 residues. V gave up 0 bases and J gave up 7 bases, with 10 bases separating them.

The rearrangement joins TRBV5-1 to TRBJ1-1; D is perhaps TRBD1 (6 bases). CDR1 SGHRS and CDR2 YFSETQ come from the germline V gene. The CDR3 covers 14 residues. Trimming removed 2 bases at V and 1 base at J, with 9 bases between. The CDR3 region is CASSFRGQNTEAFF. DNA for the CDR3: TGCGCCAGCAGCTTCAGGGGTCAGAACACTGAAGCTTTCTTT.

V usage is TRBV6-1 and J usage is TRBJ2-2; D possibly corresponds to TRBD2 (6 bases). The CDR3 runs 14 residues. Trimming stripped 9 bases from V and 5 bases from J, with 16 bases between. Germline assignment: CDR1 MNHNS and CDR2 SASEGT. CDR3 residues: CASQGRDRTGELFF. CDR3 bases: TGTGCCAGTCAAGGGCGGGACCGTACCGGGGAGCTGTTTTTT.

The rearrangement joins TRBV28 to TRBJ2-7, with no clear D. Trimming cost V 8 bases and J 3 bases, with 26 bases left between them. Germline-derived CDR1 and CDR2 are MDHEN and SYDVKM. The CDR3 contains 17 residues. CDR3: CASSPPLESKYYYEQYF. CDR3 in DNA: TGTGCCAGCTCCCCCCCGCTGGAGAGCAAATATTACTACGAGCAGTACTTC.

In this sample, this clone turned up a few times. V is TRBV4-3 and J is TRBJ2-7; possibly TRBD1 for D (6 bases). V lost 4 bases and J lost 5, with 21 bases in between. This CDR3 contains 16 residues. The V gene's germline CDR1 is LGHNA and CDR2 YSLEER. The CDR3 bases are TGCGCCAGCAGCCCAGGGACAAGCAGTCAACGCGACGAGCAGTACTTC. Translating it yields CASSPGTSSQRDEQYF.

The genes are TRBV9 and TRBJ2-5, with 7 bases that match TRBD2. CDR3 length: 14 residues. The ends lost 3 bases at V and 1 base at J; junction bases unmatched: 3. The germline V gene encodes CDR1 SGDLS and CDR2 YYNGEE. The CDR3 sequence is CASSGGGVQETQYF. The CDR3 DNA follows: TGTGCCAGCAGCGGGGGAGGGGTCCAAGAGACCCAGTACTTC.

The V call is TRBV7-9, the J call TRBJ2-5, with D uncertain. The CDR3 covers 14 residues. Germline lookup yields CDR1 SEHNR and CDR2 FQNEAQ (reference sequence). The V and J ends lost 0 bases and 5 bases respectively, with 10 bases between them. In nucleotides, the CDR3 is TGTGCCAGCAGCTTAGCCGTAGCCATGGAGACCCAGTACTTC. This translates into CASSLAVAMETQYF.

In DNA, the CDR3 is TGTGCCATCAGTGGGGGGTGGACTAGTATCGATACGCAGTATTTT. Its translation is CAISGGWTSIDTQYF. The chain carries TRBV10-3 and TRBJ2-3, with TRBD2 identical over 7 bases. V was pared by 4 bases and J by 6 bases, with 10 bases of the junction left unmatched. CDR3 length: 15 amino acids. The germline V gene encodes CDR1 ENHRY and CDR2 SYGVKD.

The V gene is TRBV28, the J gene TRBJ2-3, with 9 bases aligning to TRBD1. In germline, CDR1 is MDHEN, CDR2 SYDVKM. V lost 6 bases and J lost 0; bases outside the gene matches: 4. This CDR3 has 15 amino acids. The CDR3 DNA follows: TGTGCCAGCAGCAGCGGACAGGGGAGCACAGATACGCAGTATTTT. It encodes CASSSGQGSTDTQYF.

The chain couples TRBV5-1 to TRBJ2-7, with TRBD1 identical over 7 bases. Germline-derived CDR1 and CDR2 are SGHRS and YFSETQ. CDR3 length equals 14 residues. Trimming cost V 2 bases and J 3 bases; bases outside gene matches: 5. DNA of the CDR3: TGCGCCAGCAGCTTTGACAGGGATCGCTACGAGCAGTACTTC. Encoded protein: CASSFDRDRYEQYF.

V is TRBV7-9 and J is TRBJ2-2; TRBD1 matches 7 bases. Germline V gives CDR1 SEHNR, CDR2 FQNEAQ (reference sequence). The CDR3 contains 14 residues. The V gene end was trimmed by 4 bases and the J gene end by 6 bases; junction bases not matched to a gene: 5. The CDR3 coding sequence is TGTGCCAGCAGCTCTAGACAGGGATCCGGGGAGCTGTTTTTT. Translated, it gives CASSSRQGSGELFF.

The V and J genes are TRBV5-4 and TRBJ2-1; TRBD1 agrees at 7 bases. The CDR3 spans 13 residues. V lost 5 bases to trimming and J lost 6 bases; unmatched junction nucleotides: 5. The germline V gene has CDR1 SGHNT and CDR2 YYREEE (reference sequence). For the CDR3, the DNA is TGTGCCAGCAGGCCGACAGGGAGCAATGAGCAGTTCTTC. It translates to CASRPTGSNEQFF.